This TCR beta chain was identified during a study of post-analysis software for immune sequencing data. The V end lost 0 bases, the J end lost 7 bases, and 22 bases lay between the germline ends. CDR3 length equals 18 residues. Germline V CDR1 and CDR2: MGHRA, YSYEKL. As to this clonotype: The antigen remains undetermined.

General study findings and limits: Batch-matched samples strongly co-clustered by F measure. Elevated frequency relative to controls characterized 4 or 5 TRBV segments in patients, TRBV5-6, TRBV5-1 and TRBV20-1 among them.

Unique molecular identifiers were present in the TCR beta cDNA libraries. It was from roughly 1 to 10 million T cells that about 500,000 cDNA molecules came. TCRdb passed the PCR reads through MiXCR, listing each CDR3 protein once. The data show 800,000 to 950,000 distinct CDR3 sequences, with roughly 58% seen just once and over 4% held by the top ten. Sequences were obtained from blood. The chain joins TRBV4-1 to TRBJ2-1, with a possible D match to TRBD2 (6 bases). This clonotype originated in a girl aged 5-17 years with multiple sclerosis. CDR3 nucleotide sequence: TGCGCCAGCAGCCAAGATCGCGGCGGGGTTTTTGAGTCGAATGAGCAGTTCTTC. Residues: CASSQDRGGVFESNEQFF.